This section outlines one T cell receptor (beta chain) sequence together with its context. The data are from a study of blood T cell repertoires in COVID-19. V shed 5 bases, J shed 6 bases, and the junction held 5 bases outside the gene matches. The CDR3 totals 13 residues. From germline, CDR1 is GTSNPN and CDR2 SVGIG (reference sequence). How the authors handled the data: Estimation of nucleated cell counts was performed using reference gene primer amplification. Using immunoSEQ multiplex PCR, the repertoire was profiled, and TCRdb retains in-frame clones only, with some absent. V, J and clone size reflect that table, while D and trimming were determined from the DNA. The sample includes 150,000 to 200,000 clones, approximately 87% of them seen just once.

The receptor comes from a woman aged 55 to 70 with COVID-19, enrolled during active disease. The specimen was peripheral blood. The V call is TRBV30, the J call TRBJ1-5; 9 bases line up with TRBD1. CDR3 nucleotides: TGTGCCTGGGCGACAGGGGGAGGTCAGCCCCAGCATTTT. As protein: CAWATGGGQPQHF.